The next 8 T cell receptor beta chains were all read from a single sample in a study of regulatory T cells in long-lasting Graves disease. Construction of the TCR beta libraries employed iRepertoire HTBI primers in conjunction with Arm-PCR of CDR3 regions. TCRdb used MiXCR to reprocess the multiplex PCR reads, holding one entry per CDR3 protein. The sample consists of about 290,000 distinct CDR3 sequences, under 25% of them appearing once. Time point defined: persistent/refractory GD, antithyroid drugs over 5 years with positive TRAb. Making the TCR library involved RNA that had been extracted from PBMCs. Sequencing used peripheral blood mononuclear cells (PBMCs), obtained when the disease was refractory, from a patient treated with antithyroid drugs. The receptors stem from a female donor with Graves disease.

The chain combines TRBV7-2 with TRBJ2-7; D is perhaps TRBD2 (6 bases). The CDR3 totals 15 residues. Trimming removed 5 bases from V and 3 bases from J, with 17 bases in between. The germline V gene encodes CDR1 SGHTA and CDR2 FQGNSA. CDR3 loop: CASSPRLAELYEQYF. The CDR3 DNA is TGTGCCAGCAGCCCCCGCTTAGCGGAGCTCTACGAGCAGTACTTC.

The table lists this clonotype with a few counts. This chain joins TRBV5-1 and TRBJ2-7; D is unclear. V was clipped by 4 bases and J by 1 base, with 12 bases between them. Germline V gene lookup returns CDR1 SGHRS and CDR2 YFSETQ. The CDR3 is 14 amino acids. The CDR3 here is CASSQASGSYEQYF. CDR3 DNA: TGCGCCAGCAGCCAGGCTTCTGGGTCCTACGAGCAGTACTTC.

This clonotype was detected a few times. This chain connects TRBV28 to TRBJ1-3; 8 positions agree with TRBD1. V lost 2 bases and J lost 4; bases outside the gene matches: 7. Looked up from germline, CDR1 is MDHEN and CDR2 is SYDVKM. The CDR3 is 16 residues long. This CDR3 is CASSLGQGAGGNTIYF. For the CDR3, the DNA is TGTGCCAGCAGTTTAGGTCAGGGGGCAGGAGGAAACACCATATATTTT.

There are many counts of this clonotype. The chain combines TRBV5-1 with TRBJ1-1; 7 positions agree with TRBD1. V lost 1 base and J lost 7; bases outside the gene matches: 13. The CDR3 loop spans 16 amino acids. Germline V lookup: CDR1 SGHRS, CDR2 YFSETQ. The CDR3 protein is CASSLSATGMLGEAFF. The CDR3 bases are TGCGCCAGCAGCTTGTCGGCGACAGGGATGTTAGGTGAAGCTTTCTTT.

This clonotype occurred once. V gene TRBV7-9 combines with J gene TRBJ2-2, with TRBD1 matching 7 bases. The CDR3 has 15 amino acids. With 5 bases clipped from V and 3 bases from J, the junction kept 6 bases outside the gene matches. CDR1 and CDR2 (germline): SEHNR, FQNEAQ (reference sequence). Here the CDR3 DNA reads TGTGCCAGCAGCGCGGTAGGGACAGACACCGGGGAGCTGTTTTTT. This gives the protein CASSAVGTDTGELFF.

In this sample, this clonotype turned up many times. The chain carries TRBV11-2 and TRBJ1-1; unclear D gene. This CDR3 comprises 13 residues. Germline CDR1 is SGHAT and CDR2 is FQNNGV. Trimming removed 3 bases from V and 2 bases from J, with 7 bases in between. In DNA, the CDR3 is TGTGCCAGCAGCTTCCCGGGCAACACTGAAGCTTTCTTT. Protein sequence: CASSFPGNTEAFF. Full variable domain (remainder filled in from reference TRBV11-2 and TRBJ1-1): EAGVAQSPRYKIIEKRQSVAFWCNPISGHATLYWYQQILGQGPKLLIQFQNNGVVDDSQLPKDRFSAERLKGVDSTLKIQPAKLEDSAVYLCASSFPGNTEAFFGQGTRLTVV.

The chain recombines TRBV20-1 with TRBJ2-1, with a weak D call TRBD2 (6 bases). Germline lookup yields CDR1 DFQATT and CDR2 SNEGSKA (reference sequence). The germline V and J ends were trimmed by 4 bases and 9 bases, with 16 bases remaining between them. The CDR3 is made up of 13 amino acids. The CDR3 is CSAIVSGQVEQFF. In nucleotides, the CDR3 is TGCAGTGCTATAGTAAGCGGGCAGGTTGAGCAGTTCTTC.

This clonotype was seen only a few times. The V call is TRBV7-8, the J call TRBJ1-2; the D is unclear. The CDR3 sequence is 15 residues long. From germline, CDR1 is SGHVS and CDR2 FQNEAQ. With 6 bases removed from V and 4 bases from J, the gap between germline ends came to 18 bases. CDR3 DNA sequence: TGTGCCAGCAGTTACGGACTCCTTGATCCCTATGGCTACACCTTC. Translation: CASSYGLLDPYGYTF.